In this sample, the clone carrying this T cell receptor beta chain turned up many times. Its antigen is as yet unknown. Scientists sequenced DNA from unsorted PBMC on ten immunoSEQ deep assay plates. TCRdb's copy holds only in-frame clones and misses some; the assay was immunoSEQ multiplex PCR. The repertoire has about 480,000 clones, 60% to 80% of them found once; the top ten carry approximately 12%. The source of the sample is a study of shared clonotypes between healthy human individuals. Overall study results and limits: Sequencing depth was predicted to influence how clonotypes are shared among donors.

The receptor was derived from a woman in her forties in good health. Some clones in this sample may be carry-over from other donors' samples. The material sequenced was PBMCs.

The CDR3 DNA sequence: TGTGCCAGCAGTGTGTGGGGTATGAACACTGAAGCTTTCTTT. Protein: CASSVWGMNTEAFF. V gene TRBV2 combines with J gene TRBJ1-1, with D unclear. The CDR3 contains 14 residues. CDR1 is SNHLY and CDR2 is FYNNEI in the germline V gene. V was cut by 4 bases and J by 0 bases, with 9 bases left in between.